This T cell receptor beta chain comes out of a study of OX40 agonist ivuxolimab in advanced cancers. Turning to the study itself: A male proportion of just over 80% was recorded, with mean age around 62 years and range roughly 23 to 79. Points from the study as a whole: Among the lowest peripheral clonal expansion occurred in 0.1-3.0 mg/kg partial responders. Both blood CD4+ and CD8+ T cells showed clonal growth by week 6 at 0.1 to 3.0 mg/kg.

The V gene end was trimmed by 6 bases and the J gene end by 14 bases; junction bases not matched to a gene: 19. CDR1 and CDR2 (germline): MDHEN, SYDVKM. This CDR3 contains 15 residues. Regarding this clone: No antigen is known for it.

TCRdb's copy holds only in-frame clones and misses some; the assay was immunoSEQ multiplex PCR. Of 95,000 or so clones detected, about 90% appear once; the ten largest clones hold 0.51%. Blood sampling was done at baseline, cycle 4 day 1, and cycle 7 day 1. The rearrangement joins TRBV28 to TRBJ2-3; 8 positions match TRBD1. The sequencing used CD4+ or CD8+ T cells sorted from blood, collected in a trial of the OX40 agonist ivuxolimab. This TCR derives from an adult with an advanced solid tumor such as melanoma, head and neck, liver or kidney cancer. The CDR3 sequence is CASRAGRTGSYEAYF. The CDR3, as DNA: TGTGCCAGCAGGGCAGGCCGGACAGGGTCGTACGAAGCGTATTTT.